This T cell receptor beta chain derives from a study of blood T cells in healthy people across ages. For the second PCR, which ran for 7 to 11 cycles, a sample-barcoded 5' primer and a J-beta primer mix were used. TCRdb recomputed calls from the 5' RACE reads with MiXCR, one row per CDR3 protein. The table lists more than 900,000 distinct CDR3 sequences, 29% of them singletons, with approximately 10% in the top ten. This clonotype was seen a few times. Antigen: not known. One base away lies a much larger clone, so this may be a sequencing read error. General observations from the study: Diversity figures based on one million T cells were deemed too low.

These data also featured in a second study, about T cells of mothers and their children. As reported in that work: Donation came from three healthy Caucasian mothers together with their six children.

The sequencing sample was made of blood. The TCR originated in a woman between 40 and 55 years old in good health.

CDR3 coding DNA: TGCGGCGTTGCTAGACAACCCTACGAGCAGTACTTC. Translated: CGVARQPYEQYF. The chain is built from TRBV29-1 and TRBJ2-7, with D unclear. Germline loops: CDR1 SQVTM, CDR2 ANQGSEA. The CDR3 contains 12 residues.